The rows below give T cell receptor beta chains drawn from one sample of a study of beta chain features in type 1 diabetes. TCRdb keeps only in-frame clones here, not all; method: immunoSEQ multiplex PCR. Here the sample spans under 350,000 clones, about 24% being singletons. The sequenced sample was naive CD4+ T cells from blood. These receptors originate from a woman under 40 with type 1 diabetes. The CDR3 runs from the conserved cysteine through the conserved F or W. Fields, in order: clone size, J gene, V gene, D gene, CDR3 DNA, CDR3 protein. A D gene is named only where the DNA matches it firmly. Expanded clones get a size class; other rows say once, few or many, or leave the size out.

>NA|TRBJ2-7|TRBV20-1|NA
TGCAGTGCTTCAGACACCTACGAGCAGTACTTC
CSASDTYEQYF
>NA|TRBJ2-7|TRBV7-9|TRBD1
TGTGCCAGCAGTGCACAGGGGCCGTCCTACGAGCAGTACTTC
CASSAQGPSYEQYF
>NA|TRBJ2-3|TRBV2|NA
TGTGCCAGCAGTGCACAAGAGGATCATACGCAGTATTTT
CASSAQEDHTQYF
>NA|TRBJ1-5|TRBV6-5|TRBD1
TGTGCCAGCAGCCGGACAGGGGGCAATCAGCCCCAGCATTTT
CASSRTGGNQPQHF
>few|TRBJ1-2|TRBV30|NA
TGTGCCTGGAGTGTCGGGGGTAGCTACACCTTC
CAWSVGGSYTF
>NA|TRBJ2-1|TRBV30|TRBD2
TGTGCCTGGACTAGCGGCTACAATGAGCAGTTCTTC
CAWTSGYNEQFF
>NA|TRBJ2-1|TRBV27|TRBD2
TGTGCCAGCAGTTTAGTAGGGACTAGCGGGAGGACCGGTGAGCAGTTCTTC
CASSLVGTSGRTGEQFF
>few|TRBJ1-1|TRBV13|NA
TGTGCCAGCAGCACCCGGACAGAGAACACTGAAGCTTTCTTT
CASSTRTENTEAFF
>few|TRBJ2-3|TRBV30|TRBD1
TGTGCCTGGAGTGTGGGACAGAGCACAGATACGCAGTATTTT
CAWSVGQSTDTQYF
>NA|TRBJ2-5|TRBV14|NA
TGTGCCAGCAAAGAATTAGCGGACCAAGAGACCCAGTACTTC
CASKELADQETQYF
>NA|TRBJ2-7|TRBV11-1|TRBD2
TGTGCCAGCAGCTTAGTCCGACCTAGCGGGGACTCCTACGAGCAGTACTTC
CASSLVRPSGDSYEQYF
>few|TRBJ2-5|TRBV11-2|TRBD1
TGTGCCAGCAGCTTTGGGAGACAGGGAGCCCAGTACTTC
CASSFGRQGAQYF
>NA|TRBJ2-7|TRBV21-1|NA
TGTGCCAGCAGCGCGGGGGGGTACGAGCAGTACTTC
CASSAGGYEQYF
>NA|TRBJ2-7|TRBV18|NA
TGTGCCAGCTCACCACGCACCGGGGAAAACGAGCAGTACTTC
CASSPRTGENEQYF
>few|TRBJ2-5|TRBV21-1|NA
TGTGCCAGCAGCAAAGAGTTCAGGGATAAAGAGACCCAGTACTTC
CASSKEFRDKETQYF
>few|TRBJ2-7|TRBV29-1|NA
TGCAGCGTGGGAGGGGGTTCCTACGAGCAGTACTTC
CSVGGGSYEQYF
>NA|TRBJ2-5|TRBV4-1|TRBD2
TGCGCCAGCAGCCAGACACGACTAGCGGGAGCAGAGACCCAGTACTTC
CASSQTRLAGAETQYF
>few|TRBJ1-2|TRBV27|TRBD1
TGTGCCAGCAGACGGACAGGGGATAACTATGGCTACACCTTC
CASRRTGDNYGYTF
>NA|TRBJ1-1|TRBV29-1|TRBD1
TGCAGCGTCCAACTGACAGGGGGCCAAGTGGGGAACACTGAAGCTTTCTTT
CSVQLTGGQVGNTEAFF
>NA|TRBJ2-7|TRBV28|TRBD2
TGTGCCAGCAGTCCCTCCTGGGGGGGAAGCTACGAGCAGTACTTC
CASSPSWGGSYEQYF
>few|TRBJ2-1|TRBV7-3|NA
TGTGCCAGCAGCTTAGCCCTCGATGGGAGTGAGCAGTTCTTC
CASSLALDGSEQFF
>few|TRBJ1-2|TRBV6-6|NA
TGTGCCAGCAGTTACCGACAGTCTAACTATGGCTACACCTTC
CASSYRQSNYGYTF
>few|TRBJ2-7|TRBV9|NA
TGTGCCAGCAGCGTAGTCGAAGGGGCGTTCAGCTCCTACGAGCAGTACTTC
CASSVVEGAFSSYEQYF
>NA|TRBJ2-3|TRBV7-3|TRBD2
TGTGCCAGCAGCTTACAGCTAGCGGGAGAGCGCTATACGCAGTATTTT
CASSLQLAGERYTQYF
>few|TRBJ2-5|TRBV14|NA
TGTGCCAGCAGCCTTCAGACAGCCCAAGAGACCCAGTACTTC
CASSLQTAQETQYF
>NA|TRBJ2-4|TRBV29-1|TRBD2
TGCAGCGTTGTGTCAGCGGGAGGGTCCATTCAGTACTTC
CSVVSAGGSIQYF
>NA|TRBJ2-3|TRBV9|TRBD2
TGTGCCAGCGGGACTAGCGGGAGTACAGATACGCAGTATTTT
CASGTSGSTDTQYF
>NA|TRBJ2-1|TRBV13|TRBD2
TGTGCCAGCAGCTTACGGCGGGAGTTCAATGAGCAGTTCTTC
CASSLRREFNEQFF
>NA|TRBJ1-4|TRBV29-1|TRBD1
TGCAGCGTTGTAGCGACAGGGGGAAATGAAAAACTGTTTTTT
CSVVATGGNEKLFF
>NA|TRBJ2-7|TRBV7-6|TRBD1
TGTGCCAGCAGCATATCGGGACAGGGGATTGGCGAGCAGTACTTC
CASSISGQGIGEQYF
>few|TRBJ2-1|TRBV9|NA
TGTGCCAGCAGGGTGGGGGCCGAAGCAGGTGAGCAGTTCTTC
CASRVGAEAGEQFF
>once|TRBJ2-5|TRBV4-2|TRBD2
TGTGCCAGCAGCCAACATTTAGCGGGAGTACGAGAGACCCAGTACTTC
CASSQHLAGVRETQYF
>few|TRBJ2-4|TRBV30|NA
TGTGCCTGGAGCCCCGACAGAAACATTCAGTACTTC
CAWSPDRNIQYF